This TCR beta chain derives from a study of blood T cell repertoires in COVID-19. Turning to the study itself: PBMCs, B-cell-depleted T cells, or T cells provided the cDNA or gDNA that made up the material.

In the authors' workflow: Estimates of nucleated cell counts were drawn from the amplification of reference gene primers. Method: immunoSEQ multiplex PCR; TCRdb's copy keeps in-frame clones and lacks some. V, J and clone size are taken as reported in that table, and D and trimming were inferred from the DNA itself. The sample has 200,000 or so clones, around 80% seen once. This CDR3 is 15 amino acids long. Germline CDR1 and CDR2: MGHRA and YSYEKL. V was clipped by 5 bases and J by 0 bases, with 14 bases between them. Clinical history as reported by participants underpinned cohort assignment. Either two negative PCRs, clearance, or symptom resolution qualified Cohort 3 donors as recovered.

Sequencing input: PBMCs or T cells enriched from blood (not recorded which). The rearrangement links TRBV4-1 to TRBJ2-7, with D perhaps matching TRBD1 (6 bases). This TCR was sampled from a man aged 60 to 69 who had recovered from COVID-19. CDR3 region: CASSSPGHSSYEQYF. The CDR3 region has the DNA TGCGCCAGCAGCTCCCCGGGACATAGCTCCTACGAGCAGTACTTC.